Shown below are 11 T cell receptor beta chains from a single sample sequenced in a study of cytomegalovirus exposure and HLA in healthy donors. The PCR employed 60 Vbeta primers together with 13 Jbeta primers. Assay: immunoSEQ multiplex PCR; the TCRdb copy retains only in-frame clones and omits some. The sample shows 200,000 to 250,000 clones, roughly 84% of them seen only once. What was sequenced was PBMCs. The receptors originated from a man aged 50 to 59 in good health and CMV-seronegative.

V usage is TRBV7-8 and J usage is TRBJ1-5; 8 bases align to TRBD1. The CDR3 is 15 residues long. The J segment lost 1 base and the V segment lost 3 bases, leaving 2 bases of the junction unmatched. Per the germline V gene, CDR1 is SGHVS and CDR2 is FQNEAQ. The CDR3 loop reads CASSFWTGSNQPQHF. CDR3 bases: TGTGCCAGCAGCTTTTGGACAGGGAGCAATCAGCCCCAGCATTTT.

V usage is TRBV18 and J usage is TRBJ2-4; perhaps TRBD1 as D (5 bases). The CDR3 extends over 12 amino acids. CDR1 KGHSH and CDR2 LQKENI come from the germline V gene. Trimming took off 6 bases at V and 6 bases at J, with 9 bases between the two ends. Here the CDR3 reads CASSQDRNIQYF. Here the CDR3 DNA reads TGTGCCAGCTCTCAAGACAGAAACATTCAGTACTTC. Together with reference TRBV18 and TRBJ2-4, the CDR3 gives the full variable domain: NAGVMQNPRHLVRRRGQEARLRCSPMKGHSHVYWYRQLPEEGLKFMVYLQKENIIDESGMPKERFSAEFPKEGPSILRIQQVVRGDSAAYFCASSQDRNIQYFGAGTRLSVL.

As for this clone: The junction departs from germline at one end; a sequencing error may be responsible. V and J are TRBV6-1 and TRBJ2-1, with 14 bases aligning to TRBD2. The CDR3 runs 16 residues. Germline assignment: CDR1 MNHNS and CDR2 SASEGT. The CDR3 DNA is TGTGCCAGCAGGGAAGGACTAGCGGGAGGTCACAATGAGCAGTTCTTC. It yields the protein CASREGLAGGHNEQFF.

The rearrangement joins TRBV11-2 to TRBJ2-7; maybe TRBD2 (5 bases). Trimming took 1 base from V and 5 from J, leaving 15 bases between them. Germline lookup yields CDR1 SGHAT and CDR2 FQNNGV. This CDR3 comprises 15 residues. In DNA form, the CDR3 reads TGTGCCAGCAGCTTAGGGTCTAGCCGATCGGACGAGCAGTACTTC. It translates to CASSLGSSRSDEQYF.

The chain links TRBV28 to TRBJ2-1, with D perhaps TRBD2 (6 bases). Germline V gives CDR1 MDHEN, CDR2 SYDVKM. The V end was cut by 3 bases, the J end by 7 bases, with 16 bases between. The CDR3 sequence is 15 residues long. In DNA, the CDR3 is TGTGCCAGCAGTTTCCCTGGGACGGAGGGAAATGAGCAGTTCTTC. Amino acid sequence: CASSFPGTEGNEQFF.

The J gene is TRBJ2-5, the V gene TRBV9, with 8 bases matching TRBD2. The end of the DNA aligns better with TRBJ2-7, so the J call may be wrong. In germline, CDR1 is SGDLS, CDR2 YYNGEE. This CDR3 contains 15 residues. CDR3 nucleotides: TGTGCCAGCAGCTTGGATCCCGGGAGGGCCTACGAGCAGTACTTC. This gives the protein CASSLDPGRAYEQYF.

The rearrangement links TRBV11-3 to TRBJ2-5, with D perhaps matching TRBD2 (6 bases). Germline values: CDR1 SGHNT, CDR2 YENEEA. The V and J ends lost 6 bases and 6 bases respectively, with 14 bases between them. The CDR3 has 13 residues. This CDR3 reads CASRKEGWKTQYF. The CDR3 coding sequence is TGTGCCAGCAGAAAGGAGGGTTGGAAGACCCAGTACTTC.

The J gene is TRBJ2-7, the V gene TRBV19; a weak D match, TRBD2 (6 bases). The CDR3 is made up of 16 amino acids. Germline V CDR1 and CDR2: LNHDA, SQIVND (reference sequence). Trimming took off 6 bases at V and 7 bases at J, with 25 bases between the two ends. The CDR3 protein is CASRPGAGTPGLEQYF. CDR3 sequence (DNA): TGTGCCAGTAGGCCCGGGGCGGGGACCCCCGGTTTAGAGCAGTACTTC.

V gene TRBV11-1 combines with J gene TRBJ2-7; 8 bases fit TRBD2. V lost 1 base, J lost 2 bases, and 7 bases stayed unmatched. This CDR3 contains 16 residues. Looked up from germline, CDR1 is SGHAT and CDR2 is FQDESV (reference sequence). The CDR3 spells CASSLERTGGPYEQYF. CDR3 sequence (DNA): TGTGCCAGCAGCTTAGAGAGGACGGGAGGGCCCTACGAGCAGTACTTC.

This chain connects TRBV5-1 to TRBJ1-1, with a weak D call TRBD1 (6 bases). Per germline, CDR1 SGHRS and CDR2 YFSETQ. The CDR3 covers 15 residues. V was clipped by 0 bases and J by 1 base, with 10 bases between them. The CDR3 nucleotides read TGCGCCAGCAGCTTGGGGGTACAGGGGAACACTGAAGCTTTCTTT. Translation: CASSLGVQGNTEAFF.

The V gene is TRBV9, the J gene TRBJ2-7; 11 positions agree with TRBD2. The CDR3 sequence is 15 residues long. V lost 4 bases, J lost 0 bases, and 3 bases stayed unmatched. CDR1 SGDLS and CDR2 YYNGEE come from the germline V gene. CDR3 loop: CASSKTSGVSYEQYF. DNA of the CDR3: TGTGCCAGCAGCAAGACTAGCGGGGTCTCCTACGAGCAGTACTTC.